These 13 T cell receptor beta chains were all obtained from the same sample, sequenced in a study of PD-1 blockade in classical Hodgkin lymphoma. Time point specified: newly diagnosed, previously untreated cHL patient sample. TCRdb's copy holds only in-frame clones and misses some; the assay was immunoSEQ multiplex PCR. The profile shows 25,000 to 30,000 clones, approximately 90% of them singletons. Sequencing was carried out using peripheral blood mononuclear cells (PBMCs). The receptors shown here come from a human donor with classical Hodgkin lymphoma.

This sequence joins TRBV9 and TRBJ1-5; possible D gene TRBD1, 6 bases. The germline CDR1 and CDR2 sequences are SGDLS and YYNGEE. The V gene lost 3 bases and the J gene lost 3 bases, with 16 bases spanning the gap. The CDR3 loop spans 16 amino acids. CDR3 coding DNA: TGTGCCAGCAGCGCAACAGGGTTGAGGTACAATCAGCCCCAGCATTTT. Its protein product is CASSATGLRYNQPQHF.

This chain uses TRBV11-2 with TRBJ1-3, with D possibly TRBD1 on 5 matching bases. V gave up 3 bases and J gave up 0 bases, with 12 bases separating them. Germline V CDR1 and CDR2: SGHAT, FQNNGV. The CDR3 is 16 residues long. CDR3 DNA: TGTGCCAGCAGCTTCTTAGGGGTCTCCTCTGGAAACACCATATATTTT. Residues: CASSFLGVSSGNTIYF.

DNA for the CDR3: TGTGCCAGTAGTATTTCAACGCGCGGGCCTGGGGCCAACGTCCTGACTTTC. Amino acid sequence: CASSISTRGPGANVLTF. The chain employs TRBV19 and TRBJ2-6; tentative D call: TRBD2 (5 bases). The ends were cut back, 3 bases at V and 2 bases at J, with 14 bases in the middle. The CDR3 extends over 17 amino acids. Germline assignment: CDR1 LNHDA and CDR2 SQIVND (reference sequence).

The gene calls are TRBV7-2 and TRBJ2-7; 8 nucleotides line up with TRBD1. Losses at the gene ends were 2 bases for V and 3 bases for J; bases not matched to a gene: 3. The germline V gene has CDR1 SGHTA and CDR2 FQGNSA. The CDR3 consists of 14 residues. The CDR3 nucleotides read TGTGCCAGCAGCTTACACGGACAGGGCTACGAGCAGTACTTC. The encoded protein is CASSLHGQGYEQYF.

This chain connects TRBV4-2 to TRBJ2-7, with D perhaps TRBD2 (7 bases). V was trimmed by 2 bases and J by 6 bases, leaving 17 bases between them. Germline CDR1 is LGHNA and CDR2 is YNFKEQ. The CDR3 length is 15 residues. The chain's CDR3 is CASSQNPGLGGEQYF. The CDR3 DNA reads as TGTGCCAGCAGCCAAAACCCCGGACTAGGGGGCGAGCAGTACTTC.

The V and J genes are TRBV7-8 and TRBJ1-6, with 12 positions matching TRBD1. Germline values: CDR1 SGHVS, CDR2 FQNEAQ. V lost 5 bases and J lost 10; bases outside the gene matches: 9. CDR3 length: 16 amino acids. CDR3 in amino acids: CASSRPGQGAESPLHF. DNA of the CDR3: TGTGCCAGCAGCCGCCCGGGACAGGGGGCTGAATCACCCCTCCACTTT. Supplemented by reference TRBV7-8 and TRBJ1-6, the full variable domain reads GAGVSQSPRYKVAKRGQDVALRCDPISGHVSLFWYQQALGQGPEFLTYFQNEAQLDKSGLPSDRFFAERPEGSVSTLKIQRTQQEDSAVYLCASSRPGQGAESPLHFGNGTRLTVT.

This chain joins TRBV6-1 and TRBJ2-6; TRBD1 agrees at 9 bases. V lost 3 bases and J lost 3; bases outside the gene matches: 3. The germline V gene encodes CDR1 MNHNS and CDR2 SASEGT. CDR3 length equals 16 residues. The CDR3 DNA is TGTGCCAGCAGTGAGAACAGGGGGCTTGGGGCCAACGTCCTGACTTTC. Amino acid sequence: CASSENRGLGANVLTF.

The V gene is TRBV18, the J gene TRBJ2-1; D unresolved. The CDR3 length is 13 residues. Germline V gives CDR1 KGHSH, CDR2 LQKENI. V lost 0 bases and J 7 bases, leaving 7 bases between the germline ends. Written as DNA, the CDR3 is TGTGCCAGCTCACCACCGATGGGAAATGAGCAGTTCTTC. Its protein product is CASSPPMGNEQFF.

The chain has TRBV18 and TRBJ2-4, with D perhaps TRBD1 (6 bases). This CDR3 has 16 residues. Germline values: CDR1 KGHSH, CDR2 LQKENI. V was pared by 2 bases and J by 0 bases, with 11 bases between. This CDR3 is CASSPSQGQAKNIQYF. DNA of the CDR3: TGTGCCAGCTCACCATCGCAGGGACAAGCCAAAAACATTCAGTACTTC.

This clone turned up a few times. The V and J genes are TRBV28 and TRBJ2-7; D possibly matches TRBD1 or TRBD2 (5 bases each). Germline CDR1 is MDHEN and CDR2 is SYDVKM. V dropped 3 bases and J dropped 7 bases, with 10 bases sitting between them. This CDR3 contains 12 residues. CDR3 residues: CASSFGTGEQYF. In DNA, the CDR3 is TGTGCCAGCAGTTTTGGGACGGGGGAGCAGTACTTC.

The J gene is TRBJ2-5, the V gene TRBV11-1; 15 positions agree with TRBD2. The CDR3 runs to 15 residues. Germline assignment: CDR1 SGHAT and CDR2 FQDESV (reference sequence). The trim removed 5 bases at V and 9 bases at J, leaving 7 bases unmatched. The CDR3 loop is CASSPDGTSGRSQYF. In DNA form, the CDR3 reads TGTGCCAGCAGCCCCGACGGGACTAGCGGGAGGTCCCAGTACTTC.

This sequence joins TRBV30 and TRBJ1-3; D unresolved. Germline V CDR1 and CDR2: GTSNPN, SVGIG (reference sequence). Trimming stripped 2 bases from V and 0 bases from J, with 8 bases between. This CDR3 comprises 14 residues. CDR3 in amino acids: CAWSPLSSGNTIYF. CDR3 DNA: TGTGCCTGGAGTCCCTTGAGCTCTGGAAACACCATATATTTT.

V usage is TRBV6-6 and J usage is TRBJ1-2, with TRBD1 matching over 7 bases. This CDR3 is 13 amino acids long. V lost 2 bases, J lost 4 bases, and 1 base stayed unmatched. Germline CDR1 MNHNY, CDR2 SVGAGI (reference sequence). In nucleotides, the CDR3 is TGTGCCAGCAGTTACGGACAGGCCTATGGCTACACCTTC. It specifies CASSYGQAYGYTF.